This note documents a single T cell receptor (beta chain) sequence. Antigen specificity is unknown. This entry is derived from a study of T cell responses to AZD1222 COVID-19 vaccine. Study-wide results and caveats: Mapped onto spike, vaccine-associated CD4 TCRs spanned it and were dominant at 160-218 and 743-854. The donor group comprised mostly white British people and more females; the analysis possibly underestimated clonal diversity. Vaccination with two AZD1222 doses was followed by a rise in Spike-specific TCR breadth and depth.

The CDR3 loop spans 15 amino acids. V lost 6 bases and J 6 bases, leaving 21 bases between the germline ends. Sequencing used immunoSEQ multiplex PCR; TCRdb keeps in-frame clones, though not all of them. Here the sample spans some 100,000 clones, around nine tenths being singletons. The J gene is TRBJ2-7, the V gene TRBV6-7; the D gene is possibly TRBD1 (6 bases). TRBV6-7 is placed among ORFs of uncertain function. The origin of this receptor is an adult in good health. The sequencing used peripheral blood, collected on day 0 of AZD1222 vaccination. CDR3 sequence reads: CASSSQPRQDLEQYF. The CDR3 DNA reads as TGTGCCAGCAGCTCTCAGCCCCGACAGGATCTCGAGCAGTACTTC.